This TCR beta chain was sequenced in a study of cytomegalovirus exposure and HLA in healthy donors. Study at large: Unique TCR beta sequences numbering about 100 million came from some 200 million T cells in an earlier analysis. Whole-study findings and limits: Some V segments could not be told apart, so they were left out, TRBV6-2 and TRBV6-3 among them. Researchers reported from a later analysis that most CMV-associated TCR beta chains appeared HLA-restricted. Judged likely to be a sequencing artifact was a cluster of highly shared sequence variants.

The primer mix had 60 Vbeta and 13 Jbeta primers. The table came from immunoSEQ multiplex PCR; TCRdb's copy has only in-frame clones and leaves some out. Here the sample spans more than 200,000 clones, roughly 80% being singletons. This CDR3 has 16 amino acids. Trimming removed 1 base from V and 3 bases from J; junction bases left unmatched: 5. In germline, CDR1 is SGDLS, CDR2 YYNGEE. In the case of this clone: Antigen: not known.

This TCR derives from a girl aged 2 to 10 in good health and CMV-seronegative. The V gene is TRBV9, the J gene TRBJ2-3, with 10 bases that match TRBD2. The sample consisted of PBMCs. The CDR3 here is CASSVQASGRTDTQYF. CDR3 DNA: TGTGCCAGCAGCGTACAGGCTAGCGGGAGAACAGATACGCAGTATTTT.